Included here is one TCR beta chain sequence, with context. Original processing methods: Nucleated cell counts were estimated from reference gene primer amplification. Data came from immunoSEQ multiplex PCR; TCRdb stores just in-frame clones and leaves some out. D and trimming come from the DNA, and the V and J calls and clone size come from that table. The sample records some 150,000 clones, about 84% being singletons. From germline, CDR1 is KGHDR and CDR2 SFDVKD. V lost 7 bases and J 3 bases, leaving 15 bases between the germline ends. This CDR3 region has 15 residues. These data originate in a study of blood T cell repertoires in COVID-19. Looking at the study overall: The United States, Italy and Spain provided the acute and convalescent COVID-19 samples. PBMCs, B-cell-depleted T cells, or T cells were the source of the cDNA or gDNA that made up the material.

The sequence came from a man in his sixties with active or convalescent COVID-19. This rearrangement joins TRBV24-1 to TRBJ2-1, with D maybe TRBD2 (7 bases). The sequencing sample was made of peripheral blood. The chain's CDR3 is CATRGEGGGYNEQFF. DNA of the CDR3: TGTGCCACCAGGGGGGAGGGAGGGGGCTACAATGAGCAGTTCTTC.